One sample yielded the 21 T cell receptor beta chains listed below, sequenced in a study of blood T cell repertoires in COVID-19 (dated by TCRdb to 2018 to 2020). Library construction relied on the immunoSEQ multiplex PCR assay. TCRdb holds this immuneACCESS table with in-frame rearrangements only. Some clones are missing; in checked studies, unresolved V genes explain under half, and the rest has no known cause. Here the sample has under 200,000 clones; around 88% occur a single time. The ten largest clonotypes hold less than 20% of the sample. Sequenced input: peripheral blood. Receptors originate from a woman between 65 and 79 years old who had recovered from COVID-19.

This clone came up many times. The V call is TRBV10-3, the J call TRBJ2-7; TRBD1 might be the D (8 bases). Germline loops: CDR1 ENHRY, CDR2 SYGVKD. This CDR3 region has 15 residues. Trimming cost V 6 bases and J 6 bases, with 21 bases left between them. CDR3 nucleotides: TGTGCCATCAGCAACCCTCAGCGGGACAGGACCGAGCAGTACTTC. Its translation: CAISNPQRDRTEQYF.

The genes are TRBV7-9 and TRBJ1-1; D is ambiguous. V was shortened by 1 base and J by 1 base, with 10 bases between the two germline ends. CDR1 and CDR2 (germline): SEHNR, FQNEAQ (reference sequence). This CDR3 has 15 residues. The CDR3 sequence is CASSLGGQANTEAFF. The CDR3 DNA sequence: TGTGCCAGCAGCTTAGGTGGGCAGGCGAACACTGAAGCTTTCTTT.

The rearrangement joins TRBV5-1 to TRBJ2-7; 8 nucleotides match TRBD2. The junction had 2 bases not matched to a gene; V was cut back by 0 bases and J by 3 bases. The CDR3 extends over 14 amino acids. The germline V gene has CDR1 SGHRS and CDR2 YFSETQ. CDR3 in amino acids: CASSLGAGGYEQYF. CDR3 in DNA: TGCGCCAGCAGCTTGGGGGCGGGAGGCTACGAGCAGTACTTC.

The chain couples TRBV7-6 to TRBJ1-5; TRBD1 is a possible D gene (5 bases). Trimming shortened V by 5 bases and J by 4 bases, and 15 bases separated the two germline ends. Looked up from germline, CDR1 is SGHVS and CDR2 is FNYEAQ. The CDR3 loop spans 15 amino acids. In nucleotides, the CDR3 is TGTGCCAGCAGCACTGGGGTTGGGGGGAATCAGCCCCAGCATTTT. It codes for CASSTGVGGNQPQHF.

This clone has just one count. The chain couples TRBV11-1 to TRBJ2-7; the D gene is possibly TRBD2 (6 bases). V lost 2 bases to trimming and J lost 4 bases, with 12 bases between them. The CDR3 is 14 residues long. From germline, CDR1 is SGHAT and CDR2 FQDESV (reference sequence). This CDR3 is CASSLRGKGYEQYF. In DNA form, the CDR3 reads TGTGCCAGCAGCTTACGGGGGAAGGGTTACGAGCAGTACTTC.

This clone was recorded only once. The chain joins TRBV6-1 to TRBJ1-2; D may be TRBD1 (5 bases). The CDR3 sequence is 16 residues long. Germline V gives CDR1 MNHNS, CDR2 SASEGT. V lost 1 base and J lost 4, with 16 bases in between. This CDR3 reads CASSEVGVAGGYGYTF. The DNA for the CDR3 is TGTGCCAGCAGTGAAGTAGGGGTAGCGGGCGGCTATGGCTACACCTTC.

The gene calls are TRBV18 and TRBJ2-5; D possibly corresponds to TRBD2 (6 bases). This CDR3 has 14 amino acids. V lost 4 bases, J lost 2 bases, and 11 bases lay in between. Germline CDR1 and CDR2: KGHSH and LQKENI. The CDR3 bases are TGTGCCAGCTCACGGACGACTAGTCAAGAGACCCAGTACTTC. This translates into CASSRTTSQETQYF.

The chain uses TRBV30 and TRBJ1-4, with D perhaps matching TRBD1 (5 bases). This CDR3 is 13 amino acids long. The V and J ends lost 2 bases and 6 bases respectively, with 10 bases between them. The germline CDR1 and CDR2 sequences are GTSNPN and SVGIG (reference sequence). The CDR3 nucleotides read TGTGCCTGGAGTCCAGGGTCGGATGAAAAACTGTTTTTT. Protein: CAWSPGSDEKLFF. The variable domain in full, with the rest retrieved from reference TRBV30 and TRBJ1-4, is SQTIHQWPATLVQPVGSPLSLECTVEGTSNPNLYWYRQAAGRGLQLLFYSVGIGQISSEVPQNLSASRPQDRQFILSSKKLLLSDSGFYLCAWSPGSDEKLFFGSGTQLSVL.

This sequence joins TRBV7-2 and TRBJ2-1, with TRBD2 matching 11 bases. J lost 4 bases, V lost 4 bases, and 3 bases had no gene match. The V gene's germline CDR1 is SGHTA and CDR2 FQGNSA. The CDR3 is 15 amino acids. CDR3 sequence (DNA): TGTGCCAGCAGCTCGGGGACTAGCGGATACAATGAGCAGTTCTTC. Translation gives CASSSGTSGYNEQFF.

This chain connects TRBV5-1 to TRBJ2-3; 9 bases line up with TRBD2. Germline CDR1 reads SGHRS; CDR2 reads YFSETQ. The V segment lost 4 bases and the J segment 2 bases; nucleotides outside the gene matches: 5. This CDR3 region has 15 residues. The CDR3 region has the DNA TGCGCCAGCAGCCCGGCTAGCGGGAACACAGATACGCAGTATTTT. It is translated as CASSPASGNTDTQYF.

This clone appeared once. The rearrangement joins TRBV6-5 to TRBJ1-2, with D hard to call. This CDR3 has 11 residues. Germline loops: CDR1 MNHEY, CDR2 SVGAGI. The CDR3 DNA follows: TGTAAAGTGGGCTCCATATACGGCTACACCTTC. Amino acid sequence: CKVGSIYGYTF.

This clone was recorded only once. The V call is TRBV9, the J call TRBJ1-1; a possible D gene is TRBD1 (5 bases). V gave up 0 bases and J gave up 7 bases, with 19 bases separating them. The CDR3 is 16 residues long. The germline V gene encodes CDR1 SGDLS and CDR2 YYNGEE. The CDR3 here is CASSVAQGGPGGEAFF. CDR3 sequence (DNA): TGTGCCAGCAGCGTAGCTCAGGGTGGGCCGGGGGGTGAAGCTTTCTTT.

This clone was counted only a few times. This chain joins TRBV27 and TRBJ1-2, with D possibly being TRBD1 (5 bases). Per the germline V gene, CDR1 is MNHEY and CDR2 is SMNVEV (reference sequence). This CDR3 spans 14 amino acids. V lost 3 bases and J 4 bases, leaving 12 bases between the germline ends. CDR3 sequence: CASSFGQGTYGYTF. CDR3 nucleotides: TGTGCCAGCAGTTTTGGGCAGGGCACCTATGGCTACACCTTC.

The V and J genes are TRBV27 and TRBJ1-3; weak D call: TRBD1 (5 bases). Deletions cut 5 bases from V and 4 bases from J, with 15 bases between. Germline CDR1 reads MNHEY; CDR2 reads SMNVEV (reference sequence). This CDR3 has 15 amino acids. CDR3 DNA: TGTGCCAGCAGTCCCCTCCCCGGGGGAGGAAACACCATATATTTT. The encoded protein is CASSPLPGGGNTIYF.

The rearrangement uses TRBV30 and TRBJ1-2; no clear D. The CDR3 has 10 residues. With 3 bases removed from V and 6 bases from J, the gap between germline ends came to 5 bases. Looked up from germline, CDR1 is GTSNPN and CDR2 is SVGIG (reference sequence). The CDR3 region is CAWRSNGYTF. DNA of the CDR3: TGTGCCTGGAGGAGTAATGGCTACACCTTC. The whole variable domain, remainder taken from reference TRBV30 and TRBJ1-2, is SQTIHQWPATLVQPVGSPLSLECTVEGTSNPNLYWYRQAAGRGLQLLFYSVGIGQISSEVPQNLSASRPQDRQFILSSKKLLLSDSGFYLCAWRSNGYTFGSGTRLTVV.

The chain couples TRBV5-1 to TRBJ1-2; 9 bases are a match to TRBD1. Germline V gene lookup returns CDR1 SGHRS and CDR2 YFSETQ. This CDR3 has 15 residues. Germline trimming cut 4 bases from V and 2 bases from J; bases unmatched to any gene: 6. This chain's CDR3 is CASSKRTGANYGYTF. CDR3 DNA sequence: TGCGCCAGCAGCAAGCGGACAGGGGCCAACTATGGCTACACCTTC.

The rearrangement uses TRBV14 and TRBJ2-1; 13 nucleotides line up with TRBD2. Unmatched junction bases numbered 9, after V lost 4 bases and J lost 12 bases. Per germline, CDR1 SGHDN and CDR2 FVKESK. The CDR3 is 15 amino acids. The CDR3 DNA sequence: TGTGCCAGCAGCCCAGGACTAGCGGGAGACTTCGGGCAGTTCTTC. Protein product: CASSPGLAGDFGQFF.

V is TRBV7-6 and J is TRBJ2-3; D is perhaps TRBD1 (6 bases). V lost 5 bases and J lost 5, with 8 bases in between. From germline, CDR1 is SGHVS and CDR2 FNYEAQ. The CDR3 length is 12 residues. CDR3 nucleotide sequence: TGTGCCAGCAGCCCACAGGGAGATACGCAGTATTTT. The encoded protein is CASSPQGDTQYF.

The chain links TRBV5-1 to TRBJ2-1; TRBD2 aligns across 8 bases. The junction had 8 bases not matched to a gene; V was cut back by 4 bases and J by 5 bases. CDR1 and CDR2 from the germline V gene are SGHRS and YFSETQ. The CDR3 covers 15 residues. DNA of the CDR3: TGCGCCAGCAGCCCCGGGGGGGCCGGGGACAATGAGCAGTTCTTC. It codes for CASSPGGAGDNEQFF.

Written as DNA, the CDR3 is TGTGCCAGCAGTTACGGGGGGGAAACCTACGAGCAGTACTTC. The encoded protein is CASSYGGETYEQYF. This chain joins TRBV6-6 and TRBJ2-7; 7 nucleotides line up with TRBD2. V was clipped by 2 bases and J by 2 bases; unmatched bases: 3. The CDR3 loop spans 14 amino acids. Germline assignment: CDR1 MNHNY and CDR2 SVGAGI (reference sequence).

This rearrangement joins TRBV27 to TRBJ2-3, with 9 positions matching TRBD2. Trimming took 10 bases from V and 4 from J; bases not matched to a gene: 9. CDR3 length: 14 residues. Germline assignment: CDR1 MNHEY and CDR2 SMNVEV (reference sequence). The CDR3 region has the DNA TGTGCCACGGCGGGACTAGCCTCTGCAGATACGCAGTATTTT. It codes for CATAGLASADTQYF.